The 24 T cell receptor beta chains presented below share a single source sample, sequenced in a study of T-cell reconstitution after alpha-beta-depleted transplantation in children. Unique molecular identifiers were used in preparing the TCRbeta library. Using its own MiXCR run on the PCR reads, TCRdb lists one record per CDR3 protein. The table shows a few hundred thousand distinct CDR3 sequences, with approximately 12% occurring only once. This sample comprised PBMCs, mostly from graft donor cells, obtained 360 days after TCRalphabeta/CD19-depleted stem cell transplant. The source of these receptors is a male patient younger than 18 who had a stem cell transplant for acute myeloid leukemia, so the T cells may come from the graft donor.

The chain is built from TRBV23-1 and TRBJ2-7; D may be TRBD1 (5 bases). TRBV23-1 is an ORF, with its function uncertain. Trimming removed 7 bases at V and 1 base at J, with 8 bases between. The CDR3 covers 12 residues. The CDR3 region has the DNA TGCGCCAGCAAACAGGCGTCCTACGAGCAGTACTTC. Its translation is CASKQASYEQYF.

This clonotype appeared many times. The chain couples TRBV7-9 to TRBJ2-7; 11 bases fit TRBD1. J lost 2 bases, V lost 5 bases, and 5 bases had no gene match. Germline CDR1 SEHNR, CDR2 FQNEAQ (reference sequence). This CDR3 is built from 15 residues. The CDR3 DNA sequence: TGTGCCAGCAGCCCTGGACAGGGGGCTACCTACGAGCAGTACTTC. Its protein is CASSPGQGATYEQYF.

This clonotype was seen many times. V and J are TRBV29-1 and TRBJ2-2, with D unclear. The germline V gene encodes CDR1 SQVTM and CDR2 ANQGSEA. This CDR3 is built from 11 residues. The germline V and J ends were trimmed by 7 bases and 2 bases, with 5 bases remaining between them. CDR3 nucleotides: TGCAGCGGGATAAACACCGGGGAGCTGTTTTTT. This sequence encodes CSGINTGELFF.

A few counts support this clonotype. J is TRBJ2-5 and V is TRBV6-5, with D possibly matching TRBD2 (7 bases). The CDR3 runs 13 residues. CDR1 and CDR2 (germline): MNHEY, SVGAGI. V lost 3 bases and J lost 5, with 10 bases in between. CDR3 sequence: CASSYGGAETQYF. CDR3 sequence (DNA): TGTGCCAGCAGTTATGGGGGGGCGGAGACCCAGTACTTC.

V gene TRBV29-1 combines with J gene TRBJ2-7, with D possibly being TRBD1 or TRBD2 (5 bases each). Germline assignment: CDR1 SQVTM and CDR2 ANQGSEA. The length of the CDR3 is 12 residues. The V and J ends lost 4 bases and 7 bases respectively, with 14 bases between them. This CDR3 is CSVVEGSGEQYF. In nucleotides, the CDR3 is TGCAGCGTTGTTGAGGGGTCGGGGGAGCAGTACTTC.

This clonotype was observed at least ten times. This chain uses TRBV5-6 with TRBJ2-1; TRBD2 matches 10 bases. CDR1 and CDR2 from the germline V gene are SGHDT and YYEEEE. There are 16 residues in the CDR3. V was clipped by 4 bases and J by 2 bases; unmatched bases: 6. The CDR3 loop reads CASSVSGRAAYNEQFF. CDR3 bases: TGTGCCAGCAGCGTGAGCGGGAGGGCCGCCTACAATGAGCAGTTCTTC.

This clonotype was counted ten times or more. The chain employs TRBV5-6 and TRBJ2-5; the D call may be TRBD1 or TRBD2 (5 bases each). The V end was cut by 1 base, the J end by 5 bases, with 15 bases between. CDR3 length: 15 residues. Germline loops: CDR1 SGHDT, CDR2 YYEEEE. CDR3 in amino acids: CASSLNLWGGETQYF. The CDR3 region has the DNA TGTGCCAGCAGCTTGAATCTCTGGGGCGGGGAGACCCAGTACTTC.

This clonotype was seen ten or more times. V is TRBV20-1 and J is TRBJ2-7; tentative D call: TRBD2 (5 bases). The V gene's germline CDR1 is DFQATT and CDR2 SNEGSKA (reference sequence). Trimming shortened V by 6 bases and J by 3 bases, and 15 bases separated the two germline ends. The CDR3 spans 13 residues. The CDR3 nucleotides read TGCAGTGCCTGGAAGCTAGCTCGCTACGAGCAGTACTTC. It encodes CSAWKLARYEQYF.

The chain is built from TRBV14 and TRBJ1-2; 7 bases fit TRBD1. CDR3 size: 15 residues. From germline, CDR1 is SGHDN and CDR2 FVKESK. V lost 4 bases to trimming and J lost 8 bases; unmatched junction nucleotides: 13. The CDR3 here is CASSPSKLGQRGYTF. CDR3 bases: TGTGCCAGCAGCCCCAGCAAATTGGGACAGAGGGGCTACACCTTC.

In its sample, this clonotype was seen a few times. CDR3 sequence (DNA): TGTGCCACCCGCCCCGGGACTAGCGGGAGGTTCCCTCTCACCGGGGAGCTGTTTTTT. Its translation: CATRPGTSGRFPLTGELFF. V is TRBV28 and J is TRBJ2-2; the match to TRBD2 covers 15 bases. The CDR3 consists of 19 residues. Per germline, CDR1 MDHEN and CDR2 SYDVKM. With 10 bases clipped from V and 4 bases from J, the junction kept 16 bases outside the gene matches. Filled out from reference TRBV28 and TRBJ2-2, the complete variable domain reads DVKVTQSSRYLVKRTGEKVFLECVQDMDHENMFWYRQDPGLGLRLIYFSYDVKMKEKGDIPEGYSVSREKKERFSLILESASTNQTSMYLCATRPGTSGRFPLTGELFFGEGSRLTVL.

The chain recombines TRBV12-3 or TRBV12-4 with TRBJ2-2; the match to TRBD2 covers 7 bases. V lost 2 bases, J lost 4 bases, and 16 bases stayed unmatched. This CDR3 has 19 amino acids. The CDR3 coding sequence is TGTGCCAGCAGTTTACCCCCGCTTGGGCAGGGAGGGCTCACCGGGGAGCTGTTTTTT. This encodes CASSLPPLGQGGLTGELFF.

This clonotype came up a few times. The chain uses TRBV27 and TRBJ2-7; D tentatively reads TRBD1 or TRBD2 (6 bases each). V lost 6 bases and J 3 bases, leaving 15 bases between the germline ends. CDR1 and CDR2 from the germline V gene are MNHEY and SMNVEV (reference sequence). The CDR3 is 14 residues long. CDR3 in DNA: TGTGCCAGCAGCCCAACCGGGGGCCTCTACGAGCAGTACTTC. Encoded protein: CASSPTGGLYEQYF.

This chain connects TRBV15 to TRBJ2-2; 15 bases align to TRBD2. V was clipped by 5 bases and J by 2 bases; unmatched bases: 3. Germline V CDR1 and CDR2: LNHNV, YYDKDF (reference sequence). This CDR3 region has 17 residues. The CDR3 loop reads CATSGTSGRTNTGELFF. CDR3 in DNA: TGTGCCACCAGCGGGACTAGCGGGAGGACTAACACCGGGGAGCTGTTTTTT.

This clonotype has just a few counts. The chain recombines TRBV6-5 with TRBJ1-3; 7 nucleotides match TRBD1. The CDR3 spans 16 residues. Germline loops: CDR1 MNHEY, CDR2 SVGAGI. J was trimmed by 4 bases and V by 0 bases; bases with no gene match: 6. The CDR3 reads CASSYSRQGGGNTIYF. DNA of the CDR3: TGTGCCAGCAGTTACTCCCGACAGGGAGGAGGAAACACCATATATTTT.

The rearrangement links TRBV12-3 or TRBV12-4 to TRBJ1-4; no clear D. The CDR3 totals 14 residues. Trimming cost V 3 bases and J 10 bases, with 15 bases left between them. The CDR3 protein is CASSLDGYGGKLFF. In nucleotides, the CDR3 is TGTGCCAGCAGTTTGGACGGATACGGAGGAAAACTGTTTTTT.

The J gene is TRBJ2-3, the V gene TRBV18; D not certain. The V gene's germline CDR1 is KGHSH and CDR2 LQKENI. Trimming removed 2 bases at V and 2 bases at J, with 8 bases between. This CDR3 region has 14 residues. CDR3 loop: CASSPGSVTDTQYF. The CDR3 DNA sequence: TGTGCCAGCTCACCAGGGTCGGTCACAGATACGCAGTATTTT.

In DNA form, the CDR3 reads TGCAGTGCTAGAGCCTCGACTAGCGGATACACCGGGGAGCTGTTTTTT. Its protein is CSARASTSGYTGELFF. The genes are TRBV20-1 and TRBJ2-2; TRBD2 agrees at 9 bases. Germline assignment: CDR1 DFQATT and CDR2 SNEGSKA (reference sequence). The J segment lost 3 bases and the V segment lost 1 base, leaving 6 bases of the junction unmatched. The CDR3 loop spans 16 amino acids.

This clonotype was seen more than once but under ten times. This chain links TRBV20-1 with TRBJ2-3; D ambiguous. The CDR3 sequence is 14 residues long. With 3 bases removed from V and 0 bases from J, the gap between germline ends came to 10 bases. In germline, CDR1 is DFQATT, CDR2 SNEGSKA (reference sequence). The CDR3 is CSASWVPSTDTQYF. CDR3 nucleotide sequence: TGCAGTGCTAGTTGGGTCCCTAGCACAGATACGCAGTATTTT.

This clonotype occurred a few times. The chain recombines TRBV13 with TRBJ2-5, with a possible D match to TRBD2 (5 bases). The CDR3 loop spans 13 amino acids. The V gene lost 5 bases and the J gene lost 5 bases, with 12 bases spanning the gap. Germline-derived CDR1 and CDR2 are PRHDT and FYEKMQ (reference sequence). CDR3 residues: CASSPGLLETQYF. Written as DNA, the CDR3 is TGTGCCAGCAGCCCCGGACTCTTGGAGACCCAGTACTTC.

The table lists this clonotype with a few counts. This chain joins TRBV19 and TRBJ2-2; D is uncertain. V was clipped by 7 bases and J by 3 bases, with 12 bases between them. The CDR3 is made up of 14 amino acids. Germline CDR1 LNHDA, CDR2 SQIVND (reference sequence). The CDR3 coding sequence is TGTGCCAGTACCCCCCCTTCGCACACCGGGGAGCTGTTTTTT. This sequence encodes CASTPPSHTGELFF.

This clonotype was seen many times. J is TRBJ2-7 and V is TRBV12-3 or TRBV12-4; 8 bases line up with TRBD1. The CDR3 sequence is 14 residues long. V was pared by 4 bases and J by 3 bases, with 5 bases of the junction left unmatched. This chain's CDR3 is CASSSWTGIYEQYF. The CDR3 region has the DNA TGTGCCAGCAGTTCCTGGACAGGGATCTACGAGCAGTACTTC.

The chain recombines TRBV10-3 with TRBJ2-2, with 16 bases lining up with TRBD2. This CDR3 spans 19 amino acids. Germline-derived CDR1 and CDR2 are ENHRY and SYGVKD. The V and J ends lost 6 bases and 4 bases, in that order; junction bases with no gene match: 11. Here the CDR3 reads CAISQGLAGGPRGTGELFF. The DNA for the CDR3 is TGTGCCATCAGCCAGGGACTAGCGGGAGGGCCCCGTGGCACCGGGGAGCTGTTTTTT.

The chain employs TRBV6-1 and TRBJ2-2; weak D call: TRBD2 (6 bases). The CDR3 is made up of 16 amino acids. Germline V gene data show CDR1 as MNHNS and CDR2 as SASEGT. The germline V and J ends were trimmed by 5 bases and 9 bases, with 22 bases remaining between them. This chain's CDR3 is CASSSALGTPNRELFF. CDR3 sequence (DNA): TGTGCCAGCAGTTCAGCGCTCGGGACTCCCAATAGGGAGCTGTTTTTT.

This clonotype was seen at least ten times. This chain connects TRBV7-2 to TRBJ2-1, with 10 bases that match TRBD2. V shed 3 bases, J shed 0 bases, and the junction held 2 bases outside the gene matches. CDR3 length equals 16 residues. Germline values: CDR1 SGHTA, CDR2 FQGNSA. The CDR3 coding sequence is TGTGCCAGCAGCTTGCGACTAGCGGGCTCCTACAATGAGCAGTTCTTC. Translated: CASSLRLAGSYNEQFF.